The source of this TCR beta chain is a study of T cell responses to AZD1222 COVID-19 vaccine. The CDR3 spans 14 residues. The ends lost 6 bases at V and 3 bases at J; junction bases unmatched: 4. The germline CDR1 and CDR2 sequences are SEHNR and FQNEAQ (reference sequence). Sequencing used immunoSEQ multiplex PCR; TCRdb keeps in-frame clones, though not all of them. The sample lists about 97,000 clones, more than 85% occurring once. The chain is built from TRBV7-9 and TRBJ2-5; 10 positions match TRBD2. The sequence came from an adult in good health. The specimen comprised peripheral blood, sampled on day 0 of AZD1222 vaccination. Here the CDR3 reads CASRPGTSEETQYF. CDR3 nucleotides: TGTGCCAGCAGGCCCGGGACTAGCGAAGAGACCCAGTACTTC.